The sequence of this TCR beta chain was determined in a study of shared clonotypes between healthy human individuals. Study details: The donor group consisted of two women and three men, aged 18 to 49. Each donor had three CD4 naive, three CD4 memory, two CD8 naive and one CD8 memory plate.

Naive CD8 populations comprised CD45RO-negative cells positively selected for CCR7, excluding terminally differentiated effector memory CD45RA+ cells. Overall study results and limits: Larger richness was generally estimated for naive than memory subsets.

The material for each subset, its genomic DNA, was split evenly across several immunoSEQ plates. TCRdb's copy holds only in-frame clones and misses some; the assay was immunoSEQ multiplex PCR. The repertoire holds 2 million to 2.5 million clones, with about 93% as singletons. This CDR3 spans 14 amino acids. V was cut by 4 bases and J by 5 bases, with 13 bases left in between. The germline CDR1 and CDR2 sequences are SGHDT and YYEEEE. With respect to this clone: The antigen remains unidentified.

The chain has TRBV5-6 and TRBJ2-1, with D possibly TRBD1 on 5 matching bases. Input material: naive CD8+ T cells from PBMCs. This receptor was identified in a man aged 18 to 29 in good health. Some clones in this sample may be carry-over from other donors' samples. The CDR3 spells CASSKRQPDNEQFF. The CDR3 nucleotides are TGTGCCAGCAGCAAGAGACAGCCCGACAATGAGCAGTTCTTC.